What follows is one T cell receptor (beta chain) and its context. Measured with immunoSEQ multiplex PCR; TCRdb has only the in-frame clones, and not every one. Here the sample spans 75,000 to 100,000 clones, around 94% being singletons. This entry belongs to a study of technical replicates of blood from several donors. CDR3 size: 16 residues. Trimming removed 0 bases at V and 0 bases at J, with 7 bases between. Germline CDR1 SGHRS, CDR2 YFSETQ. Sample: T cells isolated from PBMCs. The sequence was collected from a human donor in good health. The gene calls are TRBV5-1 and TRBJ2-6; D is unclear. Here the CDR3 reads CASSLVSFSGANVLTF. CDR3 DNA sequence: TGCGCCAGCAGCTTGGTTAGTTTCTCTGGGGCCAACGTCCTGACTTTC.